This T cell receptor (beta chain) is drawn from a study of CD8 T cells in ankylosing spondylitis. Findings of the study overall: Characteristic of ankylosing spondylitis blood, it appeared, was a TCR beta motif comprising roughly eight highly homologous variants. Earlier authors reported some of these motif variants in reactive arthritis synovial fluid and blood. Clones tied to disease were said to be significantly enriched in matched ankylosing spondylitis synovial fluid. A CD8+ phenotype characterized the disease-linked clones, which were relatively rare in peripheral blood.

Making the TCR beta libraries involved quantitative 5'-RACE with molecular barcodes. TCRdb recomputed calls from the 5' RACE reads with MiXCR, one row per CDR3 protein. The table includes 700,000 or so distinct CDR3 sequences, about 20% detected once. This clonotype was observed a few times. Its cognate antigen is unknown. This CDR3 has 13 amino acids. Germline CDR1 is LGHDT and CDR2 is YNNKEL (reference sequence). V was pared by 1 base and J by 7 bases, with 8 bases between. Input material: blood, either unsorted or a sorted T cell fraction (not recorded which). The sequence was collected from a male donor with ankylosing spondylitis. The genes are TRBV3-1 and TRBJ2-1; D ambiguous. DNA for the CDR3: TGTGCCAGCAGCCAAGCCGACATTAATGAGCAGTTCTTC. This gives the protein CASSQADINEQFF.